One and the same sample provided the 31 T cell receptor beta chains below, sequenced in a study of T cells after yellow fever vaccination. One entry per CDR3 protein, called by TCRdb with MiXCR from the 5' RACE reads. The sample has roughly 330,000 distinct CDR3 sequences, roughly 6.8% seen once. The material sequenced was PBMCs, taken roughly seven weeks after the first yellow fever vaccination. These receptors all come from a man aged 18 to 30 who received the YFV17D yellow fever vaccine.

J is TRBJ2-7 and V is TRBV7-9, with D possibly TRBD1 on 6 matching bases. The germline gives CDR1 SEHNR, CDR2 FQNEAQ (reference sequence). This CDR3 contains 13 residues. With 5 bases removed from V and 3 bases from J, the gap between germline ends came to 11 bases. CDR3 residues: CASSGTGFYEQYF. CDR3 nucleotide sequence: TGTGCCAGCAGCGGAACAGGGTTCTACGAGCAGTACTTC. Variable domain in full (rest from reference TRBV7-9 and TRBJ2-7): DTGVSQNPRHKITKRGQNVTFRCDPISEHNRLYWYRQTLGQGPEFLTYFQNEAQLEKSRLLSDRFSAERPKGSFSTLEIQRTEQGDSAMYLCASSGTGFYEQYFGPGTRLTVT.

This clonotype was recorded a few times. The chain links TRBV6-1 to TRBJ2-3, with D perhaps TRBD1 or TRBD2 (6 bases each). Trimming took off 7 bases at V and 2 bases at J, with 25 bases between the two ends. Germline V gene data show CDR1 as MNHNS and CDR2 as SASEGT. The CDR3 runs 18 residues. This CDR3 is CASTQTRGGHVPTDTQYF. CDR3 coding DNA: TGTGCCAGCACCCAAACTCGTGGGGGGCATGTCCCCACAGATACGCAGTATTTT.

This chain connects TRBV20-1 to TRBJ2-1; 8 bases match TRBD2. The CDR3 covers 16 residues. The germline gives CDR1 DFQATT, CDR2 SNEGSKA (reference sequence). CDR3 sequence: CCARDNSGGRYNEQFF. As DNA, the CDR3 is TGCTGCGCTAGAGATAACAGCGGGGGCCGGTACAATGAGCAGTTCTTC.

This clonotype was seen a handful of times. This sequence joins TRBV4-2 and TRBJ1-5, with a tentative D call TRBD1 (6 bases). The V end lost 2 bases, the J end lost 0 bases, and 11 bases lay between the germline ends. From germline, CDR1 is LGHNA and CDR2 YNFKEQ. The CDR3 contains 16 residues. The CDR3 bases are TGTGCCAGCAGCCAACAGGGGAGTAATAGCAATCAGCCCCAGCATTTT. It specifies CASSQQGSNSNQPQHF.

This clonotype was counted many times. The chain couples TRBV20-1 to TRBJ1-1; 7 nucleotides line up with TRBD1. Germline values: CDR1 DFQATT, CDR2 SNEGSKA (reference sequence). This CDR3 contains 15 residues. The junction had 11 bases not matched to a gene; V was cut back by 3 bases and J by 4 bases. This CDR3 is CSASVTGRVGTEAFF. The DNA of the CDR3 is TGCAGTGCTAGTGTGACAGGGAGGGTCGGCACTGAAGCTTTCTTT.

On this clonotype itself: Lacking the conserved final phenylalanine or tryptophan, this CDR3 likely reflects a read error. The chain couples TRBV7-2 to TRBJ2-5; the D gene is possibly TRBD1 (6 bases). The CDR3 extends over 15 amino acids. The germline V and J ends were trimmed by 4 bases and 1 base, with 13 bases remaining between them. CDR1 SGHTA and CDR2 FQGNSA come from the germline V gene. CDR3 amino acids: CASSSWTVPQETQYL. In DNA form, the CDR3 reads TGTGCCAGCAGCTCCTGGACAGTCCCCCAAGAGACCCAGTACCTC.

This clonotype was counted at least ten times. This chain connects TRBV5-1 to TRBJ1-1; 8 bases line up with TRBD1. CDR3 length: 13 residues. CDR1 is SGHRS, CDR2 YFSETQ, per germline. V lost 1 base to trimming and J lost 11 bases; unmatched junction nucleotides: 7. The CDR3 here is CASSLSQGAFAFF. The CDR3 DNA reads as TGCGCCAGCAGCTTGAGTCAGGGGGCATTCGCTTTCTTT.

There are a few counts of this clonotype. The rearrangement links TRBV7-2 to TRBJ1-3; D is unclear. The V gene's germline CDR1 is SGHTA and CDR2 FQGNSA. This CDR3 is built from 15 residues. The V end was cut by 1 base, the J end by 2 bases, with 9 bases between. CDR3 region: CASSLGSGTGNTIYF. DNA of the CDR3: TGTGCCAGCAGCTTAGGATCGGGGACTGGAAACACCATATATTTT.

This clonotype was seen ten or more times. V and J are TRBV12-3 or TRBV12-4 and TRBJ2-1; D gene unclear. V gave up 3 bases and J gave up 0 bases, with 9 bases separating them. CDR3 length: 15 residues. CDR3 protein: CASSLDVSSYNEQFF. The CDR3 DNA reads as TGTGCCAGCAGTTTGGACGTAAGCTCCTACAATGAGCAGTTCTTC.

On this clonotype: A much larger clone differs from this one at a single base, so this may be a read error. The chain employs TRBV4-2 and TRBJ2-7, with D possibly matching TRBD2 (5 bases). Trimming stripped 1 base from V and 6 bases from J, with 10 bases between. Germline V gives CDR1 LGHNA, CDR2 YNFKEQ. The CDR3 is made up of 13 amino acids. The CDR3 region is CASSQALACEQYF. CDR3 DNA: TGTGCCAGCAGCCAAGCTCTAGCATGCGAGCAGTACTTC.

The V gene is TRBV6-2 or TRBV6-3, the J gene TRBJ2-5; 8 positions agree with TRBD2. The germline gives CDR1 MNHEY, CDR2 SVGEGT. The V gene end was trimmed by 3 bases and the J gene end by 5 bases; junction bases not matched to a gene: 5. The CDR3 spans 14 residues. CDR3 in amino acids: CASSYTGGSETQYF. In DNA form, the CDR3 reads TGTGCCAGCAGTTATACGGGGGGGAGCGAGACCCAGTACTTC.

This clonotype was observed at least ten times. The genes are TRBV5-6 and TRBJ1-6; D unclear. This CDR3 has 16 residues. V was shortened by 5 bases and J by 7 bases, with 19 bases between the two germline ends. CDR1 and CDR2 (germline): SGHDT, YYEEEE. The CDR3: CASSRRVVGPNSPLHF. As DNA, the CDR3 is TGTGCCAGCAGTCGAAGGGTAGTCGGACCCAATTCACCCCTCCACTTT.

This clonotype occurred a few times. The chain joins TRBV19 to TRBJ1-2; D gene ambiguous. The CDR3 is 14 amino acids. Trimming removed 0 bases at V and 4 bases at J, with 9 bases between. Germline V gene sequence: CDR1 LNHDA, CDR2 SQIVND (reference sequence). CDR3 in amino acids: CASSIDPGSYGYTF. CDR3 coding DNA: TGTGCCAGTAGTATAGATCCGGGGAGCTATGGCTACACCTTC.

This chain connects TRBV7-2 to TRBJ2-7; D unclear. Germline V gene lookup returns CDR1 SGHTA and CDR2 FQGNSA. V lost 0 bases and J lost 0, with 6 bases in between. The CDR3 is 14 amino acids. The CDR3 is CASSLAGPSYEQYV. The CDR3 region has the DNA TGTGCCAGCAGCTTAGCGGGTCCCTCCTACGAGCAGTACGTC.

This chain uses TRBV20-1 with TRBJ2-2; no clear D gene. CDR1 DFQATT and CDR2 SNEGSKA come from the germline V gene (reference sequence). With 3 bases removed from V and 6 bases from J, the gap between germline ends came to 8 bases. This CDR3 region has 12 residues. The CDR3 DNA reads TGCAGTGCTAGTTGGGTTTCCGGGGAGCTGTTTTTT. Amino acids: CSASWVSGELFF.

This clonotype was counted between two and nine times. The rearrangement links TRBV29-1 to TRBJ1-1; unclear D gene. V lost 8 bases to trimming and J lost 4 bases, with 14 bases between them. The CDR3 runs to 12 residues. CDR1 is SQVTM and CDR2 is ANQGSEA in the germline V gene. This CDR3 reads CSLGRWGTEAFF. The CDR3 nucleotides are TGCAGCCTAGGCCGCTGGGGCACTGAAGCTTTCTTT.

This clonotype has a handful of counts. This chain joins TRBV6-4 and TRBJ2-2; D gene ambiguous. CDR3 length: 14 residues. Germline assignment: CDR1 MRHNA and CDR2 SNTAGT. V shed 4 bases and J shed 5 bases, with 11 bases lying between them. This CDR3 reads CASSGTVWTGELFF. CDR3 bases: TGTGCCAGCAGTGGGACGGTATGGACCGGGGAGCTGTTTTTT.

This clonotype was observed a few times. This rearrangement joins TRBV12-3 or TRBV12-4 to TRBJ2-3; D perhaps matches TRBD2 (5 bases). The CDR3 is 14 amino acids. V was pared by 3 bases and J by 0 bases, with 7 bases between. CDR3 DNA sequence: TGTGCCAGCAGTTTTCCGGGGAGCACAGATACGCAGTATTTT. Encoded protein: CASSFPGSTDTQYF.

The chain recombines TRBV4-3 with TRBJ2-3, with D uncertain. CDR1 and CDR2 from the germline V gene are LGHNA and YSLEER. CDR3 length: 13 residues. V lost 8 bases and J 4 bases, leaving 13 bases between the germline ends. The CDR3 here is CASGPQVADTQYF. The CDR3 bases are TGCGCCAGCGGGCCCCAGGTCGCAGATACGCAGTATTTT.

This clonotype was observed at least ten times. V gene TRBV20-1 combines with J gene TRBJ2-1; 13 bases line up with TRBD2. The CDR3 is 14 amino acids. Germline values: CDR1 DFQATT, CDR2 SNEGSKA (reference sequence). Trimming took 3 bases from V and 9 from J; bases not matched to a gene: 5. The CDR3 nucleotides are TGCAGTGCTAGTACTAGCGGGGGGGGTAGTGAGCAGTTCTTC. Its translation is CSASTSGGGSEQFF.

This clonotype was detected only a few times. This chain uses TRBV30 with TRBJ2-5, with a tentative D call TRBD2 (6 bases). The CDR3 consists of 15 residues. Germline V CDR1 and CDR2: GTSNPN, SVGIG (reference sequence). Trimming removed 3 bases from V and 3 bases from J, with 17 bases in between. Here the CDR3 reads CAWSAPSEGKETQYF. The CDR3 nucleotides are TGTGCCTGGAGCGCCCCGTCGGAGGGTAAAGAGACCCAGTACTTC.

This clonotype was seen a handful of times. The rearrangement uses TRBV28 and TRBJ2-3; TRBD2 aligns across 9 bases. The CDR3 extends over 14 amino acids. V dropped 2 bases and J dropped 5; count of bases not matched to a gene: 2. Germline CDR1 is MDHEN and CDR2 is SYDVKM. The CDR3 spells CASSLSGGLDTQYF. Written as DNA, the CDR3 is TGTGCCAGCAGTTTAAGCGGGGGGCTAGATACGCAGTATTTT.

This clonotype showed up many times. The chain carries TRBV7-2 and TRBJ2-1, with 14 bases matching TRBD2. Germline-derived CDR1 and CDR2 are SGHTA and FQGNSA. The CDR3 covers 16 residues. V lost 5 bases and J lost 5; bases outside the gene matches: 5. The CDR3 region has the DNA TGTGCCAGCAGCCGAGGACTAGCGGGGGGAGACAATGAGCAGTTCTTC. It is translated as CASSRGLAGGDNEQFF.

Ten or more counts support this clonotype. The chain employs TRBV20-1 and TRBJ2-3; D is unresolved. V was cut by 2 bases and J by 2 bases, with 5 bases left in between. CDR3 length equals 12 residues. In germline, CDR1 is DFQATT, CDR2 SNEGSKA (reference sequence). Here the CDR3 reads CSARPNTDTQYF. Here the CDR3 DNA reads TGCAGTGCTAGACCTAACACAGATACGCAGTATTTT.

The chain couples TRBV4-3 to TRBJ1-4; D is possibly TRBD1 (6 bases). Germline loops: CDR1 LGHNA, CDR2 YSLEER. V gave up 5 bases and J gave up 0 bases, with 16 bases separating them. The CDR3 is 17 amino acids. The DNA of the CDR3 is TGCGCCAGCAGCGCTGGTTTGACAGGAGCAACTAATGAAAAACTGTTTTTT. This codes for CASSAGLTGATNEKLFF.

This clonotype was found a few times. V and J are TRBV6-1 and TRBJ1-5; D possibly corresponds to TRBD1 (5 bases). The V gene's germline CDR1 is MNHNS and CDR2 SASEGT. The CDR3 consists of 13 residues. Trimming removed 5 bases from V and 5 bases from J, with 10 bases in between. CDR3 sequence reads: CASSRDGYQPQHF. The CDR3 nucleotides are TGTGCCAGCAGTAGGGACGGATATCAGCCCCAGCATTTT.

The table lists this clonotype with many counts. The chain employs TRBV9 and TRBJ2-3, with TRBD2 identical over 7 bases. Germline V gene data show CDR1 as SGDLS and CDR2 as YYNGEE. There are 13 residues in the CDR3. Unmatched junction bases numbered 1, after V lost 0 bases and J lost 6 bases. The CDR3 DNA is TGTGCCAGCAGCGTAGGGGGGGGTGATACGCAGTATTTT. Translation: CASSVGGGDTQYF.

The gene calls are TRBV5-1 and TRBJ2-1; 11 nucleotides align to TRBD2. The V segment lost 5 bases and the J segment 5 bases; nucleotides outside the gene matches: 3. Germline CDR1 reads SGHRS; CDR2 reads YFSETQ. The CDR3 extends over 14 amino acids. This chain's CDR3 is CASRTSGADNEQFF. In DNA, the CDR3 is TGCGCCAGCAGGACTAGCGGGGCCGACAATGAGCAGTTCTTC.

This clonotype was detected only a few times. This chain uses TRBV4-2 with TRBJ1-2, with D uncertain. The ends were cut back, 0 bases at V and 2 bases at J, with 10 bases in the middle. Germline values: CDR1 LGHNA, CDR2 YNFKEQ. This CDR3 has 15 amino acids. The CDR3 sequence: CASSQDGSQNYGYTF. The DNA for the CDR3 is TGTGCCAGCAGCCAAGATGGAAGCCAGAACTATGGCTACACCTTC.

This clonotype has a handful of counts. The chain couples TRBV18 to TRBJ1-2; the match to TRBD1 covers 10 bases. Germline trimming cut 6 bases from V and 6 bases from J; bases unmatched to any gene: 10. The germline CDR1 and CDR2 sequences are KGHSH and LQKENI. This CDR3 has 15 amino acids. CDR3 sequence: CASSPPGTGDNGYTF. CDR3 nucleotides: TGTGCCAGCTCCCCCCCCGGGACAGGGGATAATGGCTACACCTTC.

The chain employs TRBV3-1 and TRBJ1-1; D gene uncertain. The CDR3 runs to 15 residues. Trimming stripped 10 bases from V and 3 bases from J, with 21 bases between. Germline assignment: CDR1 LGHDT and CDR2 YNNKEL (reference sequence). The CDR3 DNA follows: TGTGCCACCTCCCAAGAAAACTACAGATACACTGAAGCTTTCTTT. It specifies CATSQENYRYTEAFF.